This T cell receptor (beta chain) is from a study of shared clonotypes between healthy human individuals. Study findings and constraints: Non-shared clonotypes showed lower generation probabilities than clonotypes common to all four donors. Around 5% was the fraction of naive CD4 clonotypes found shared across several donors.

This clone was picked up many times. The antigen is not known. Germline V CDR1 and CDR2: SGHTA, FQGNSA. V lost 0 bases to trimming and J lost 7 bases, with 9 bases between them. There are 14 residues in the CDR3. Profiling relied on immunoSEQ multiplex PCR, and the TCRdb table lists in-frame clones only, not all of them. This table has about 1 million clones, 65% to 80% appearing once. The sequenced sample consisted of memory CD4+ T cells sorted from blood. Subset given: CD45RA-negative fraction. This sequence joins TRBV7-2 and TRBJ2-2, with D uncertain. This clonotype was sampled from a young man in good health. The CDR3 is CASSLAGQNGELFF. CDR3 coding DNA: TGTGCCAGCAGCTTAGCGGGCCAGAACGGGGAGCTGTTTTTT.